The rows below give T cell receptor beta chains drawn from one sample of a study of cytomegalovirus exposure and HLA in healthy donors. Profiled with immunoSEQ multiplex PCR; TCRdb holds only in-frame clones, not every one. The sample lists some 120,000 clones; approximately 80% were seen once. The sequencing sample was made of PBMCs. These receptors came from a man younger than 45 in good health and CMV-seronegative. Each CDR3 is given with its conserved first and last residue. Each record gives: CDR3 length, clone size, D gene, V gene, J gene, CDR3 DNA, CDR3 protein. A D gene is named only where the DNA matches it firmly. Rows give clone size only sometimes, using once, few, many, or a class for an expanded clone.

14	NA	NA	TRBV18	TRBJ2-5	TGTGCCAGCTCACCACCGGACATACAAGAGACCCAGTACTTC	CASSPPDIQETQYF
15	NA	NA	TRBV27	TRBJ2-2	TGTGCCAGCAGTTTATTGCAGGGCAACACCGGGGAGCTGTTTTTT	CASSLLQGNTGELFF
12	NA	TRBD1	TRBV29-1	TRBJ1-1	TGCAGTTATCAGGGGGCGGGCCCTGAAGCTTTCTTT	CSYQGAGPEAFF
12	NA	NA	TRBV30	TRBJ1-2	TGTGCCTGGAGTGTGGGGGGGAACGGCTACACCTTC	CAWSVGGNGYTF
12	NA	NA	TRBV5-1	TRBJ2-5	TGCGCCAGCCGCCCCAGCGGAGAGACCCAGTACTTC	CASRPSGETQYF
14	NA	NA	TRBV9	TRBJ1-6	TGTGCCAGCAGTGGAACAGGGTCTAATTCACCCCTCCACTTT	CASSGTGSNSPLHF
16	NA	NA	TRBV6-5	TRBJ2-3	TGTGCCAGCAGTTACTCCTCGGTACCTAGCACAGATACGCAGTATTTT	CASSYSSVPSTDTQYF
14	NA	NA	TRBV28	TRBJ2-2	TGTGCCAGCGCCGAGAGAACGAACACCGGGGAGCTGTTTTTT	CASAERTNTGELFF
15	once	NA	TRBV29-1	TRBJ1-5	TGCAGCGTTGCCGGCGGGGACTTTAGCAATCAGCCCCAGCATTTT	CSVAGGDFSNQPQHF
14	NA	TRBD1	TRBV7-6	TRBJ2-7	TGTGCCAGCAGCGCGACAGGGGGGGCCTACGAGCAGTACTTC	CASSATGGAYEQYF
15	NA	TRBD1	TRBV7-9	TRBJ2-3	TGTGCCAGCAGCCCGGGACAGGGGTACGCAGATACGCAGTATTTT	CASSPGQGYADTQYF
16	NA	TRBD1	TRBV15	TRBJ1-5	TGTGCCACCAGCAGAGAGGGACAGGGAGAGGCTCAGCCCCAGCATTTT	CATSREGQGEAQPQHF
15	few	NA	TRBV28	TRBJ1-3	TGTGCCAGCAGTCCACAGGGCAGCTCTGGAAACACCATATATTTT	CASSPQGSSGNTIYF
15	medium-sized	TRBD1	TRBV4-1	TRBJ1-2	TGCGCCAGCAGCCAAGCCGGGGGACAGGGCTATGGCTACACCTTC	CASSQAGGQGYGYTF
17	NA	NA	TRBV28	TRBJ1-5	TGTGCCAGCAGTTTCCAAGGGAGGGGCTATAGCAATCAGCCCCAGCATTTT	CASSFQGRGYSNQPQHF
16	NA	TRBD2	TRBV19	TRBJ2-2	TGTGCCAGTTGGGATCTAGCGGGTAGTGTCACCGGGGAGCTGTTTTTT	CASWDLAGSVTGELFF
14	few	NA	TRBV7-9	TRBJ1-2	TGTGCCAGCAGCCCCAGCACAGGCAACTATGGCTACACCTTC	CASSPSTGNYGYTF
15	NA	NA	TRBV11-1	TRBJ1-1	TGTGCCAGCAGCTTATGGGCCGATTCGAACACTGAAGCTTTCTTT	CASSLWADSNTEAFF
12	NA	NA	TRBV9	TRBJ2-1	TGTGCCAGCAGCCCGCCTAGTTATGAGCAGTTCTTC	CASSPPSYEQFF
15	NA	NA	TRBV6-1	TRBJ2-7	TGTGCCAGCAGTGCCGGGACTTCCAGTGGGTTCGAGCAGTACTTC	CASSAGTSSGFEQYF
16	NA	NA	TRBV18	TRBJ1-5	TGTGCCAGCTCACTTGGGGACATCAATAGCAATCAGCCCCAGCATTTT	CASSLGDINSNQPQHF
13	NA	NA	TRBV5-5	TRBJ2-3	TGTGCCAGCAGCTCCTTGAGCACAGATACGCAGTATTTT	CASSSLSTDTQYF